This section outlines one T cell receptor beta chain sequence together with its context. Its antigen is unidentified. These data originate in a study of T cell repertoires in cytomegalovirus infection. Study-level information: An indication of both CMV infection and matching HLA type came from public TCR beta signatures.

Findings and caveats of the study: Within the response measured ex vivo, HLA-C-restricted CMV-specific TCR beta clonotypes were dominant.

TCRdb re-called the reads through MiXCR, storing one row per CDR3 protein. The sample holds roughly 46,000 distinct CDR3 sequences, 20% to 25% seen once. Source material: PBMCs, sequenced either directly or after in vitro stimulation (not recorded which). The clonotype was recovered from a human donor in good health (CMV status not recorded). Some clones in this sample may be carry-over from other donors' samples.

CDR3 residues: CASSQDLAGITDTQYF. Here the CDR3 DNA reads TGCGCCAGCAGCCAAGATTTAGCGGGCATCACAGATACGCAGTATTTT. V gene TRBV4-1 combines with J gene TRBJ2-3, with 7 bases identical to TRBD2. This CDR3 has 16 residues. V shed 0 bases, J shed 2 bases, and the junction held 5 bases outside the gene matches. CDR1 and CDR2 (germline): MGHRA, YSYEKL.